These 10 T cell receptor beta chains were sequenced from one sample in a study of T cells in Graves' hyperthyroidism and ophthalmopathy. TCR beta CDR3 regions were amplified from RNA. TCR CDR3 regions were first amplified by RT-PCR with HTBI primers. From the multiplex PCR reads, TCRdb called clonotypes with MiXCR, one entry per CDR3 protein. In the table there are approximately 260,000 distinct CDR3 sequences, 15% of which are singletons. Sequencing used blood. Receptors were obtained from a woman between 50 and 59 years old with Graves' hyperthyroidism that later progressed to Graves' ophthalmopathy.

This clonotype was recorded at least ten times. This sequence joins TRBV7-3 and TRBJ2-1; 12 nucleotides align to TRBD2. V lost 4 bases, J lost 4 bases, and 8 bases stayed unmatched. Germline CDR1 and CDR2: SGHTA and FQGTGA. The CDR3 sequence is 17 residues long. Here the CDR3 reads CASSSASGGGVYNEQFF. CDR3 bases: TGTGCCAGCAGCTCTGCTAGCGGGGGGGGGGTATACAATGAGCAGTTCTTC.

Ten or more counts support this clonotype. This chain uses TRBV20-1 with TRBJ1-1, with no clear D. V dropped 1 base and J dropped 7 bases, with 13 bases sitting between them. Germline-derived CDR1 and CDR2 are DFQATT and SNEGSKA (reference sequence). This CDR3 is built from 13 residues. The CDR3 region is CSARGEAWGEAFF. The CDR3 DNA is TGCAGTGCTAGAGGGGAGGCTTGGGGTGAAGCTTTCTTT.

Of note for this clonotype: This could be a read error, since a much larger clone is one nucleotide away. The rearrangement joins TRBV7-3 to TRBJ1-1; D possibly corresponds to TRBD1 (5 bases). This CDR3 has 15 residues. Per germline, CDR1 SGHTA and CDR2 FQGTGA. For the CDR3, the DNA is TGTGCCAGCAGTTTGACTGGGGGTAGGAACATTGAAGCTTTCTTT. It translates to CASSLTGGRNIEAFF.

This clonotype was seen repeatedly, ten times or more. This chain links TRBV19 with TRBJ1-1; D gene unclear. With 4 bases removed from V and 5 bases from J, the gap between germline ends came to 14 bases. The germline CDR1 and CDR2 sequences are LNHDA and SQIVND (reference sequence). The CDR3 spans 14 residues. Here the CDR3 reads CASSKAAIRTEAFF. The CDR3, as DNA: TGTGCCAGTAGTAAGGCAGCGATTCGGACTGAAGCTTTCTTT.

This clonotype has a count of ten or more. Written as DNA, the CDR3 is TGTGCCAGCAGCTTACGCTCGGACGGGACCCAGTACTTC. This sequence encodes CASSLRSDGTQYF. The chain has TRBV11-2 and TRBJ2-5; D call uncertain. The CDR3 totals 13 residues. Trimming cost V 2 bases and J 7 bases, with 11 bases left between them. The V gene's germline CDR1 is SGHAT and CDR2 FQNNGV.

The chain couples TRBV20-1 to TRBJ2-1, with D maybe TRBD1 (6 bases). Germline V lookup: CDR1 DFQATT, CDR2 SNEGSKA (reference sequence). The V and J ends lost 4 bases and 0 bases respectively, with 19 bases between them. The CDR3 contains 17 residues. The CDR3 nucleotides are TGCAGTGCTAAAGGGAGCTGGAGAGGGGGCTCCTACAATGAGCAGTTCTTC. Protein product: CSAKGSWRGGSYNEQFF.

The chain has TRBV24-1 and TRBJ1-2; D not certain. The CDR3 loop spans 14 amino acids. Trimming stripped 4 bases from V and 6 bases from J, with 14 bases between. The germline CDR1 and CDR2 sequences are KGHDR and SFDVKD. In nucleotides, the CDR3 is TGTGCCACCAGTGACCCTGGGAACAGCAATGGCTACACCTTC. This gives the protein CATSDPGNSNGYTF.

This clonotype was counted many times. This sequence joins TRBV5-1 and TRBJ2-1, with TRBD1 matching over 8 bases. This CDR3 has 14 amino acids. Germline lookup yields CDR1 SGHRS and CDR2 YFSETQ. J lost 4 bases, V lost 0 bases, and 0 bases had no gene match. The CDR3 spells CASSLGDRYNEQFF. DNA of the CDR3: TGCGCCAGCAGCTTGGGGGACAGGTACAATGAGCAGTTCTTC.

The sample holds many counts of this clonotype. V and J are TRBV6-1 and TRBJ2-1; 11 positions match TRBD2. The germline V gene has CDR1 MNHNS and CDR2 SASEGT. The CDR3 consists of 15 residues. Unmatched junction bases numbered 7, after V lost 6 bases and J lost 6 bases. The CDR3 protein is CASRVAGGQGNEQFF. The CDR3 DNA sequence: TGTGCCAGCAGGGTAGCGGGAGGGCAGGGCAATGAGCAGTTCTTC.

There are many counts of this clonotype. The chain uses TRBV2 and TRBJ1-1; 12 bases map to TRBD1. The CDR3 spans 16 residues. V dropped 6 bases and J dropped 5; count of bases not matched to a gene: 10. Germline V gives CDR1 SNHLY, CDR2 FYNNEI. The CDR3, as DNA: TGTGCCAGCAGATCCCGGGGGGACAGGGGGCGGACTGAAGCTTTCTTT. This sequence encodes CASRSRGDRGRTEAFF.